Listed below are T cell receptor beta chains from one sample, sequenced in a study of T and B cells in COVID-19 patients. TCRdb re-analysed the multiplex PCR reads in MiXCR, keeping a single row per CDR3 protein. The sample holds 17,000 or so distinct CDR3 sequences; roughly 32% are singletons and the top ten take 15% to 20%. The material sequenced was blood. These receptors originate from a human donor with active COVID-19. Each CDR3 is given with its conserved first and last residue. Fields, in order: V gene, J gene, D gene, clone size, CDR3 protein, CDR3 DNA. D genes are given only for firm matches. The size of a clone is reported for some rows only, either as once, few or many, or as a class for expanded clones.

v_call: TRBV6-1; j_call: TRBJ1-2; d_call: -; clone_size: once; cdr3_aa: CASSEVGDYDYTF; cdr3_nt: TGTGCCAGCAGTGAAGTTGGGGATTACGACTACACCTTC
v_call: TRBV13; j_call: TRBJ2-7; d_call: TRBD1; clone_size: -; cdr3_aa: CASSSTPGQNYEQYF; cdr3_nt: TGTGCCAGCAGCTCAACCCCGGGACAGAACTACGAGCAGTACTTC
v_call: TRBV27; j_call: TRBJ1-5; d_call: -; clone_size: -; cdr3_aa: CASSDYSNQPQHF; cdr3_nt: TGTGCCAGCAGCGACTATAGCAATCAGCCCCAGCATTTT
v_call: TRBV6-2/TRBV6-3; j_call: TRBJ2-3; d_call: -; clone_size: few; cdr3_aa: CASSYLRDTQYF; cdr3_nt: TGTGCCAGCAGTTACTTAAGAGATACGCAGTATTTT
v_call: TRBV6-1; j_call: TRBJ1-5; d_call: -; clone_size: -; cdr3_aa: CASSGGEKPNQPQHF; cdr3_nt: TGTGCCAGCAGTGGGGGGGAGAAACCGAATCAGCCCCAGCATTTT
v_call: TRBV12-3/TRBV12-4; j_call: TRBJ1-5; d_call: -; clone_size: few; cdr3_aa: CASSLAGGTSKPQHF; cdr3_nt: TGTGCCAGCAGTTTAGCGGGGGGAACAAGTAAGCCCCAGCATTTT
v_call: TRBV5-6; j_call: TRBJ1-4; d_call: -; clone_size: -; cdr3_aa: CASSLKGGNEKLFF; cdr3_nt: TGTGCCAGCAGCTTGAAAGGGGGTAATGAAAAACTGTTTTTT
v_call: TRBV18; j_call: TRBJ1-1; d_call: -; clone_size: -; cdr3_aa: CASSPTGTFTEAFF; cdr3_nt: TGTGCCAGCTCACCCACAGGGACATTCACTGAAGCTTTCTTT
v_call: TRBV27; j_call: TRBJ2-3; d_call: -; clone_size: few; cdr3_aa: CASSLWSSGGTDTQYF; cdr3_nt: TGTGCCAGCAGTTTATGGTCGTCGGGGGGCACAGATACGCAGTATTTT
v_call: TRBV12-3/TRBV12-4; j_call: TRBJ2-2; d_call: TRBD2; clone_size: few; cdr3_aa: CASSLSGGAAGELFF; cdr3_nt: TGTGCCAGCAGTTTGAGCGGGGGGGCAGCCGGGGAGCTGTTTTTT
v_call: TRBV20-1; j_call: TRBJ2-5; d_call: -; clone_size: -; cdr3_aa: CSARDLWGTAETQYF; cdr3_nt: TGCAGTGCTAGAGATCTTTGGGGGACGGCGGAGACCCAGTACTTC
v_call: TRBV20-1; j_call: TRBJ2-1; d_call: -; clone_size: -; cdr3_aa: CSARSFQGNNEQFF; cdr3_nt: TGCAGTGCTAGATCTTTCCAGGGAAACAATGAGCAGTTCTTC
v_call: TRBV28; j_call: TRBJ2-1; d_call: TRBD2; clone_size: -; cdr3_aa: CASRKAGGYNEQFF; cdr3_nt: TGTGCCAGCAGAAAAGCGGGGGGCTACAATGAGCAGTTCTTC
v_call: TRBV6-2/TRBV6-3; j_call: TRBJ2-3; d_call: -; clone_size: -; cdr3_aa: CASSADISYFTDTQYF; cdr3_nt: TGTGCCAGCAGTGCGGACATCTCCTACTTCACAGATACGCAGTATTTT
v_call: TRBV18; j_call: TRBJ1-6; d_call: -; clone_size: -; cdr3_aa: CASSERVGTGSPLHF; cdr3_nt: TGTGCCAGCTCGGAAAGGGTGGGCACGGGTTCACCCCTCCACTTT
v_call: TRBV6-2/TRBV6-3; j_call: TRBJ2-2; d_call: TRBD1; clone_size: -; cdr3_aa: CASTETGTAGELFF; cdr3_nt: TGTGCCAGCACCGAGACAGGGACCGCCGGGGAGCTGTTTTTT
v_call: TRBV15; j_call: TRBJ1-5; d_call: -; clone_size: -; cdr3_aa: CATSSGQTNQPQHF; cdr3_nt: TGTGCCACCAGCAGCGGGCAGACTAATCAGCCCCAGCATTTT
v_call: TRBV27; j_call: TRBJ1-4; d_call: -; clone_size: once; cdr3_aa: CASSGGEGWANEKLFF; cdr3_nt: TGTGCCAGCAGCGGAGGTGAAGGTTGGGCTAATGAAAAACTGTTTTTT
v_call: TRBV11-2; j_call: TRBJ2-5; d_call: TRBD2; clone_size: -; cdr3_aa: CASSLGAGGMETQYF; cdr3_nt: TGTGCCAGCAGCTTAGGGGCGGGGGGCATGGAGACCCAGTACTTC
v_call: TRBV20-1; j_call: TRBJ2-1; d_call: TRBD2; clone_size: -; cdr3_aa: CSAVGTSPYNEQFF; cdr3_nt: TGCAGTGCAGTCGGGACTAGCCCCTACAATGAGCAGTTCTTC
v_call: TRBV4-3; j_call: TRBJ1-2; d_call: -; clone_size: -; cdr3_aa: CASSHVIRTVANYGYTF; cdr3_nt: TGCGCCAGCAGCCACGTGATAAGGACAGTAGCTAACTATGGCTACACCTTC
v_call: TRBV6-5; j_call: TRBJ2-3; d_call: TRBD2; clone_size: -; cdr3_aa: CASSYRSGGIDTQYF; cdr3_nt: TGTGCCAGCAGTTACCGGAGCGGGGGGATTGATACGCAGTATTTT
v_call: TRBV20-1; j_call: TRBJ1-4; d_call: -; clone_size: -; cdr3_aa: CSARDRTGINEKLFF; cdr3_nt: TGCAGTGCTAGAGATAGAACAGGCATTAATGAAAAACTGTTTTTT
v_call: TRBV6-5; j_call: TRBJ1-1; d_call: -; clone_size: -; cdr3_aa: CAISDRANTEAFF; cdr3_nt: TGTGCCATCAGTGATAGAGCTAACACTGAAGCTTTCTTT
v_call: TRBV27; j_call: TRBJ1-6; d_call: TRBD1; clone_size: -; cdr3_aa: CASSLRGLNSPLHF; cdr3_nt: TGTGCCAGCAGTCTGAGGGGGCTGAATTCACCCCTCCACTTT
v_call: TRBV5-6; j_call: TRBJ2-6; d_call: -; clone_size: many; cdr3_aa: CASRTTLSSGANVLTF; cdr3_nt: TGTGCCAGCAGGACGACGCTGAGCTCTGGGGCCAACGTCCTGACTTTC
v_call: TRBV15; j_call: TRBJ2-7; d_call: TRBD1; clone_size: once; cdr3_aa: CATSSAIGTGSYEQYF; cdr3_nt: TGTGCCACCAGCAGCGCGATCGGGACAGGGTCCTACGAGCAGTACTTC
v_call: TRBV10-3; j_call: TRBJ2-2; d_call: -; clone_size: few; cdr3_aa: CAISGISDGGGRPSGELFF; cdr3_nt: TGTGCCATCAGTGGTATTTCGGATGGAGGGGGTCGACCCAGCGGGGAGCTGTTTTTT
v_call: TRBV7-2; j_call: TRBJ1-2; d_call: -; clone_size: -; cdr3_aa: CASSPEAYGASYGYTF; cdr3_nt: TGTGCCAGCAGCCCAGAGGCGTACGGGGCTAGCTATGGCTACACCTTC
v_call: TRBV29-1; j_call: TRBJ2-7; d_call: TRBD2; clone_size: -; cdr3_aa: CSSTSGGYEQYF; cdr3_nt: TGCAGCTCCACTAGCGGGGGCTACGAGCAGTACTTC
v_call: TRBV27; j_call: TRBJ2-1; d_call: -; clone_size: -; cdr3_aa: CASSSPVRGGLSGEQFF; cdr3_nt: TGTGCCAGCAGTTCCCCGGTGAGGGGGGGCCTATCCGGTGAGCAGTTCTTC
v_call: TRBV4-2; j_call: TRBJ2-2; d_call: TRBD2; clone_size: -; cdr3_aa: CASSQEGGGWNTGELFF; cdr3_nt: TGTGCCAGCAGCCAAGAGGGCGGGGGTTGGAACACCGGGGAGCTGTTTTTT
v_call: TRBV6-2/TRBV6-3; j_call: TRBJ2-5; d_call: -; clone_size: -; cdr3_aa: CASSKGGWETQYF; cdr3_nt: TGTGCCAGCAGTAAGGGGGGTTGGGAGACCCAGTACTTC
v_call: TRBV18; j_call: TRBJ2-7; d_call: TRBD2; clone_size: few; cdr3_aa: CASSTWLAGSYEQYF; cdr3_nt: TGTGCCAGCTCAACGTGGCTAGCGGGCTCCTACGAGCAGTACTTC
v_call: TRBV5-4; j_call: TRBJ1-4; d_call: -; clone_size: -; cdr3_aa: CASSPRQGNRVEKLFF; cdr3_nt: TGTGCCAGCAGCCCCCGCCAGGGCAACCGGGTTGAAAAACTGTTTTTT
v_call: TRBV13; j_call: TRBJ2-3; d_call: TRBD2; clone_size: -; cdr3_aa: CASSSWELSGGADTQYF; cdr3_nt: TGTGCCAGCAGCTCCTGGGAGCTGAGCGGGGGGGCGGATACGCAGTATTTT
v_call: TRBV18; j_call: TRBJ1-2; d_call: TRBD1; clone_size: -; cdr3_aa: CASSFGQGPGYGYTF; cdr3_nt: TGTGCCAGCTCATTCGGACAGGGACCTGGGTATGGCTACACCTTC
v_call: TRBV12-3/TRBV12-4; j_call: TRBJ2-2; d_call: -; clone_size: -; cdr3_aa: CASSPVRGGIITNTGELFF; cdr3_nt: TGTGCCAGCAGCCCTGTCAGGGGAGGTATTATTACGAACACCGGGGAGCTGTTTTTT
v_call: TRBV4-3; j_call: TRBJ2-3; d_call: -; clone_size: -; cdr3_aa: CASRPSGADTQYF; cdr3_nt: TGCGCCAGCAGGCCTTCGGGGGCGGATACGCAGTATTTT
v_call: TRBV7-2; j_call: TRBJ1-1; d_call: -; clone_size: few; cdr3_aa: CASSPQPGRAEAFF; cdr3_nt: TGTGCCAGCAGCCCGCAACCGGGGCGCGCCGAAGCTTTCTTT
v_call: TRBV29-1; j_call: TRBJ1-2; d_call: -; clone_size: -; cdr3_aa: CSARQDGNRGYTF; cdr3_nt: TGCAGCGCCCGACAGGATGGTAACCGGGGCTACACCTTC
v_call: TRBV4-2; j_call: TRBJ2-5; d_call: TRBD1; clone_size: once; cdr3_aa: CASSQEGTGRETQYF; cdr3_nt: TGCGCCAGCAGCCAAGAAGGGACAGGCAGAGAGACCCAGTACTTC
v_call: TRBV5-4; j_call: TRBJ2-1; d_call: -; clone_size: few; cdr3_aa: CASSFEDIQFF; cdr3_nt: TGTGCCAGCAGCTTCGAAGATATTCAGTTCTTC
v_call: TRBV27; j_call: TRBJ2-7; d_call: TRBD1; clone_size: -; cdr3_aa: CASSPPGQGAHEQYF; cdr3_nt: TGTGCCAGCAGCCCTCCGGGACAGGGTGCCCACGAGCAGTACTTC
v_call: TRBV13; j_call: TRBJ1-2; d_call: -; clone_size: -; cdr3_aa: CASSLSTGDYTF; cdr3_nt: TGTGCCAGCAGCTTATCGACCGGGGACTACACCTTC
v_call: TRBV7-9; j_call: TRBJ1-5; d_call: -; clone_size: -; cdr3_aa: CASSPRGPSNQPQHF; cdr3_nt: TGTGCCAGCAGCCCCAGAGGACCTAGCAATCAGCCCCAGCATTTT
v_call: TRBV19; j_call: TRBJ1-2; d_call: -; clone_size: few; cdr3_aa: CASSILPGGGYTF; cdr3_nt: TGTGCCAGTAGTATCTTGCCCGGGGGCGGCTACACCTTC
v_call: TRBV19; j_call: TRBJ2-1; d_call: -; clone_size: -; cdr3_aa: CASSPTRGSYNEQFF; cdr3_nt: TGTGCCAGTAGCCCGACGAGGGGCTCCTACAATGAGCAGTTCTTC
v_call: TRBV27; j_call: TRBJ2-1; d_call: -; clone_size: medium-sized; cdr3_aa: CASSSVRNEQFF; cdr3_nt: TGTGCCAGCAGTTCCGTAAGGAATGAGCAGTTCTTC
v_call: TRBV18; j_call: TRBJ2-3; d_call: -; clone_size: -; cdr3_aa: CASSPPQGQLTDTQYF; cdr3_nt: TGTGCCAGCTCACCACCCCAAGGACAGCTCACAGATACGCAGTATTTT
v_call: TRBV29-1; j_call: TRBJ2-2; d_call: -; clone_size: medium-sized; cdr3_aa: CSAAGQTYMVGELFF; cdr3_nt: TGCAGCGCAGCGGGACAAACGTACATGGTCGGGGAGCTGTTTTTT
v_call: TRBV20-1; j_call: TRBJ2-7; d_call: TRBD1; clone_size: -; cdr3_aa: CSAQDRVSSYEQYF; cdr3_nt: TGCAGTGCGCAGGACAGGGTGTCCTCCTACGAGCAGTACTTC
v_call: TRBV27; j_call: TRBJ2-5; d_call: -; clone_size: few; cdr3_aa: CASSLLGVRETQYF; cdr3_nt: TGTGCCAGCAGTTTATTAGGGGTGCGAGAGACCCAGTACTTC